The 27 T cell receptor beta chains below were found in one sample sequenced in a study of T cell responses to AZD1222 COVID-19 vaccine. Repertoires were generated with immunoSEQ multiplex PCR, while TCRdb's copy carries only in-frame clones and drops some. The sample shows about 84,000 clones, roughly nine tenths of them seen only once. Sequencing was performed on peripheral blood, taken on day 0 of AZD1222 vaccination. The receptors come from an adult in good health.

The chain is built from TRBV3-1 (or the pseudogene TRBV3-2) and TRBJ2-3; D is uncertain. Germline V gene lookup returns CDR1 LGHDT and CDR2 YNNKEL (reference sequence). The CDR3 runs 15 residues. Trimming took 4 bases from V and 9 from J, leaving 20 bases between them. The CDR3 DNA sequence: TGTGCCAGCAGCCCCCGACTGGGCTCGGTTGAGACGCAGTATTTT. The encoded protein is CASSPRLGSVETQYF.

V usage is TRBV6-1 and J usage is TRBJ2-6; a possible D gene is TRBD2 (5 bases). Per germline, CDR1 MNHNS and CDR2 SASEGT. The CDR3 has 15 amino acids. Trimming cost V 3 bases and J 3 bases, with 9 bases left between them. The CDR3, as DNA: TGTGCCAGCAGTGATGTAGGGAGTGGGGCCAACGTCCTGACTTTC. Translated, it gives CASSDVGSGANVLTF.

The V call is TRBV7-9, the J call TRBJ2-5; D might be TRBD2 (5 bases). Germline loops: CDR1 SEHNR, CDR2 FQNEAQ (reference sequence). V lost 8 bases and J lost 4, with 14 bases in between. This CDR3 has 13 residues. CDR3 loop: CASQLGLLETQYF. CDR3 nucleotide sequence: TGTGCCAGCCAACTAGGACTCCTAGAGACCCAGTACTTC.

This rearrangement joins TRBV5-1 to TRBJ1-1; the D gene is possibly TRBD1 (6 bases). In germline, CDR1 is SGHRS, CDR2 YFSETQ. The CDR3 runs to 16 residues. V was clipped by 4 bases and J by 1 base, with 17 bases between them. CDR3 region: CASSPTGSSGNTEAFF. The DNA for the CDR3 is TGCGCCAGCAGCCCGACAGGCTCGAGTGGGAACACTGAAGCTTTCTTT.

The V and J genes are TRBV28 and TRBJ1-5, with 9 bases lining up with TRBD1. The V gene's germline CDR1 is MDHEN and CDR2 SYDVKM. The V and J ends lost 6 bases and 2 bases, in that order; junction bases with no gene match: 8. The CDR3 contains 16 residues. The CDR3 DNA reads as TGTGCCAGCAGCCATGGGACAGGGCGCGGCAATCAGCCCCAGCATTTT. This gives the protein CASSHGTGRGNQPQHF.

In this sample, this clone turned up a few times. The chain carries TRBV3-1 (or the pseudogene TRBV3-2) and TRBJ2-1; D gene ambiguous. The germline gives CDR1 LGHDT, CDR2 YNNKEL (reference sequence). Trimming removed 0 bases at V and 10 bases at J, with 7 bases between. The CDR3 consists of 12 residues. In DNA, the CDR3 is TGTGCCAGCAGCCAAGAAGCAGGCGAGCAGTTCTTC. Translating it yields CASSQEAGEQFF.

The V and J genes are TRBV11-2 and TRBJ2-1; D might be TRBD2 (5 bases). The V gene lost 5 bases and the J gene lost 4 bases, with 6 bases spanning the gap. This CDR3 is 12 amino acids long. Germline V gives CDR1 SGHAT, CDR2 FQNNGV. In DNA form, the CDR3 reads TGTGCCAGCAGCCGGACTTACAATGAGCAGTTCTTC. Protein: CASSRTYNEQFF.

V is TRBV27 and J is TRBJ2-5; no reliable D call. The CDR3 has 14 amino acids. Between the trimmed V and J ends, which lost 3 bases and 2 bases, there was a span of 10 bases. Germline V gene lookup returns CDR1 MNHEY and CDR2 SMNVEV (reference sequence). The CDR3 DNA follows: TGTGCCAGCAGTTTTGGGCCGACGCAAGAGACCCAGTACTTC. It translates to CASSFGPTQETQYF.

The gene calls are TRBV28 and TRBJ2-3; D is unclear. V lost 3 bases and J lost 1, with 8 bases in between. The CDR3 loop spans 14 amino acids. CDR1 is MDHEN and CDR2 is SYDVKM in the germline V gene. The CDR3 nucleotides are TGTGCCAGCAGTTTTTTGTCTGGCACAGATACGCAGTATTTT. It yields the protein CASSFLSGTDTQYF. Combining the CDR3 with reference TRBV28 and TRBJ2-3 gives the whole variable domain DVKVTQSSRYLVKRTGEKVFLECVQDMDHENMFWYRQDPGLGLRLIYFSYDVKMKEKGDIPEGYSVSREKKERFSLILESASTNQTSMYLCASSFLSGTDTQYFGPGTRLTVL.

The CDR3 spells CASSLTRLEAPWGYYGYTF. The CDR3 DNA follows: TGTGCCAGCAGCTTAACGAGGTTAGAGGCCCCATGGGGTTACTATGGCTACACCTTC. This chain connects TRBV7-3 to TRBJ1-2; D is uncertain. Germline values: CDR1 SGHTA, CDR2 FQGTGA. This CDR3 region has 19 residues. Trimming took off 0 bases at V and 3 bases at J, with 23 bases between the two ends.

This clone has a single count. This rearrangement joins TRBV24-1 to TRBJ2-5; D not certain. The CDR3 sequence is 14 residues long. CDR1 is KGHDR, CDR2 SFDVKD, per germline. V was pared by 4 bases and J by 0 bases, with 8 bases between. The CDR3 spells CATSDPLYQETQYF. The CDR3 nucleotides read TGTGCCACCAGTGACCCCCTGTACCAAGAGACCCAGTACTTC.

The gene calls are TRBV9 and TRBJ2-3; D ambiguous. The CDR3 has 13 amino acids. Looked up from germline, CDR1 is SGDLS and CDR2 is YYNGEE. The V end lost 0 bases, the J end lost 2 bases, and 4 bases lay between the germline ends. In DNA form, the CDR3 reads TGTGCCAGCAGCGTAGACGACACAGATACGCAGTATTTT. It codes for CASSVDDTDTQYF.

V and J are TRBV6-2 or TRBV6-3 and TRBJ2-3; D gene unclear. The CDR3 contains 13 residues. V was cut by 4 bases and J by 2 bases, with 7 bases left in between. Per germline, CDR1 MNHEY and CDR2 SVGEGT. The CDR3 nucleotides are TGTGCCAGCAGTTCCGACGTCACAGATACGCAGTATTTT. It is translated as CASSSDVTDTQYF.

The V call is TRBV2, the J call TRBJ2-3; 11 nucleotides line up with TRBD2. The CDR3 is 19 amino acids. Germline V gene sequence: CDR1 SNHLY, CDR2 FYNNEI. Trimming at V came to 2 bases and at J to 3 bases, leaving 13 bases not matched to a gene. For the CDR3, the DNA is TGTGCCAGCAGTGAAAATCCGACTAGCGGGGATATGTGGACAGATACGCAGTATTTT. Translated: CASSENPTSGDMWTDTQYF.

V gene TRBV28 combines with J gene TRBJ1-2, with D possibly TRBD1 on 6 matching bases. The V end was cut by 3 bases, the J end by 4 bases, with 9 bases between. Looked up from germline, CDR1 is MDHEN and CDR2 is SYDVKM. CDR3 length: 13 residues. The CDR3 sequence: CASSLMDSYGYTF. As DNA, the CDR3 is TGTGCCAGCAGTTTGATGGACAGCTATGGCTACACCTTC.

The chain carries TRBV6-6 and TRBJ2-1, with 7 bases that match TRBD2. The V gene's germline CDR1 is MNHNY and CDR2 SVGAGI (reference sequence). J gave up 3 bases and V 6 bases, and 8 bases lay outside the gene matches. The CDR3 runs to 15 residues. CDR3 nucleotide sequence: TGTGCCAGCAGCCAAAAGCGGGGATACTACAATGAGCAGTTCTTC. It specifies CASSQKRGYYNEQFF.

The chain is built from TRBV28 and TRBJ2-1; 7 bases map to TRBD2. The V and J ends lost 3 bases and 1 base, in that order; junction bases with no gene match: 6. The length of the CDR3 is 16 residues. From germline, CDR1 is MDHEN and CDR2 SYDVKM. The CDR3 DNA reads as TGTGCCAGCAGTTTCCGAGCGGGGATGTCCTACAATGAGCAGTTCTTC. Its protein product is CASSFRAGMSYNEQFF.

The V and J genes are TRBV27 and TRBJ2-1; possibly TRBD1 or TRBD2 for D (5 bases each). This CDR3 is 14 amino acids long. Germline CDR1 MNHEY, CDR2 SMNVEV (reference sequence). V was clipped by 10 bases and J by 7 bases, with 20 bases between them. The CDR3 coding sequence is TGTGCCATCAAAACCTCCCATGGGGGTAATGAGCAGTTCTTC. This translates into CAIKTSHGGNEQFF.

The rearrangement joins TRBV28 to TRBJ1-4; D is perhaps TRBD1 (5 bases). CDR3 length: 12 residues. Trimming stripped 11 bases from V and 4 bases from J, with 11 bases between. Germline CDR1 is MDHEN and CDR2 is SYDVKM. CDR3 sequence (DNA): TGTGCCTGCGCGGGGGGTAATGAAAAACTGTTTTTT. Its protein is CACAGGNEKLFF.

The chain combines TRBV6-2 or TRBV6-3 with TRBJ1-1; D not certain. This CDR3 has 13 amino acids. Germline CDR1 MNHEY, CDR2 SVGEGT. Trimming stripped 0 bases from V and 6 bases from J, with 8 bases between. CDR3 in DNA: TGTGCCAGCAGTTACTCGATGAATTCTGAAGCTTTCTTT. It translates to CASSYSMNSEAFF.

CDR3 region: CASSFFPGLGPTDTQYF. The CDR3 bases are TGTGCCAGCAGTTTTTTCCCGGGACTAGGACCGACAGATACGCAGTATTTT. This chain uses TRBV6-2 or TRBV6-3 with TRBJ2-3; 8 nucleotides align to TRBD2. Unmatched junction bases numbered 12, after V lost 4 bases and J lost 3 bases. Germline lookup yields CDR1 MNHEY and CDR2 SVGEGT. This CDR3 contains 17 residues.

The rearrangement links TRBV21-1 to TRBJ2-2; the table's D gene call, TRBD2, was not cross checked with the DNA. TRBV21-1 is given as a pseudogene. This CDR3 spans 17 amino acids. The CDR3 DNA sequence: TGTGCCAGCAGCGCCCGGACTAGCGGGAGGTCCACCGGGGAGCTGTTTTTT. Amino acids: CASSARTSGRSTGELFF.

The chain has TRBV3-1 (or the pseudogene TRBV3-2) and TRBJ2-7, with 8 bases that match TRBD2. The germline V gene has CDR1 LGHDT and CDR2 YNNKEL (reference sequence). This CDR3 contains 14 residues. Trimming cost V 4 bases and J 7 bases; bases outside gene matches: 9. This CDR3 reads CASSLTGLVGEQYF. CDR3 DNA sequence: TGTGCCAGCAGCCTAACGGGACTAGTGGGAGAGCAGTACTTC.

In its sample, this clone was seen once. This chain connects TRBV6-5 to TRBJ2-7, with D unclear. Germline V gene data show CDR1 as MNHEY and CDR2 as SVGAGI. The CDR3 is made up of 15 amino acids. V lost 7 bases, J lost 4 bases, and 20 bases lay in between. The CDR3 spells CASTNGQAFGYEQYF. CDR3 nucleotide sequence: TGTGCCAGCACCAACGGGCAGGCCTTTGGGTACGAGCAGTACTTC.

The CDR3 DNA reads TGCGCCAGCAGCCAAGATAGGGCAGGGTATGGCTACACCTTC. Amino acid sequence: CASSQDRAGYGYTF. The chain uses TRBV4-3 and TRBJ1-2; possibly TRBD1 for D (5 bases). The CDR3 runs to 14 residues. Deletions cut 0 bases from V and 5 bases from J, with 10 bases between. The germline gives CDR1 LGHNA, CDR2 YSLEER.

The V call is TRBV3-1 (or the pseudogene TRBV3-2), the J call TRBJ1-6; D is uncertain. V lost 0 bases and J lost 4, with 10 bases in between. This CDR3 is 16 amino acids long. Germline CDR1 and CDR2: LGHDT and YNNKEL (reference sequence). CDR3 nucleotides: TGTGCCAGCAGCCAAGATTCCGGGCGGTATAATTCACCCCTCCACTTT. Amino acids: CASSQDSGRYNSPLHF.

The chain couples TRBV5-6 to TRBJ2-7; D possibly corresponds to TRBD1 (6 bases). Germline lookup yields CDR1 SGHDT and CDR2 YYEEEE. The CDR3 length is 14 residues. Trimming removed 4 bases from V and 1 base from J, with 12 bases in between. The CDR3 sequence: CASSPGVGSYEQYF. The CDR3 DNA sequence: TGTGCCAGCAGCCCAGGGGTGGGATCCTACGAGCAGTACTTC.